Here is one T cell receptor beta chain with its context. This clonotype has a handful of counts. Its antigen is unknown. No qualities accompany the bases; no much larger clone lies one base away. The data were taken from a study of T cell repertoires in cytomegalovirus infection (dated by TCRdb to the late 2010s). Background for the entire study: Recently identified HLA-C-restricted CMV epitopes, whose presentation resists viral immunomodulation, were targeted by peptide stimulations together with well-studied HLA-B-restricted epitopes. Donor HLA type was relevant to the analysis, as public TCR beta signatures indicated carriage of CMV infection together with the matching HLA type. Overall study results and their limits: Cumulative frequency of public TCR beta family members discriminated carriers of CMV infection plus the relevant HLA type in this cohort and an independent 352-donor cohort. The ex vivo response was dominated by HLA-C-restricted CMV-specific TCR beta clonotypes, which also provided the single most frequent clonotype in two of eight donors.

V is trimmed back by 6 bases and J by 2 bases, and the junction contains 6 bases that no gene match accounts for. According to the germline V gene, CDR1 reads SGHNT and CDR2 reads YENEEA. The CDR3 spans 15 residues, from the cysteine through the phenylalanine. Kept here is only the CDR3 DNA, which spans 45 bases and is read in frame from base 1. The instrument was an Illumina HiSeq 1500. The public reads were reprocessed in TCRdb via fastp at Q25 and MiXCR, keeping in-frame beta chains. One record per CDR3 amino acid sequence lists the most common genes and DNA. The sample profile shows fewer than 950,000 distinct CDR3 sequences; approximately 32% of them were found once. The ten largest make up roughly an eighth of the sample. The meaning of the sample's treatment or condition label: in vitro stimulation with specific CMV peptide epitopes to enrich CMV-specific T cells.

This clonotype originated in a human donor in good health (CMV status not recorded). Some clones in this sample may be carry-over from other donors' samples. The V and J segments used are TRBV11-3 and TRBJ2-3; a stretch of 9 junction bases matches TRBD1. Sequences were derived from cultured CD8+ T cells from PBMCs, sampled from culture after CMV antigen stimulation. The nucleotide sequence is TGTGCCAGCAGTTCCGGGGACAGGGACACAGATACGCAGTATTTT. This gives the protein CASSSGDRDTDTQYF.